Reported below is one T cell receptor (beta chain). Original handling: Quantification of nucleated cells was approximated via reference gene primer amplification. Sequencing used immunoSEQ multiplex PCR; TCRdb keeps in-frame clones, though not all of them. V and J calls and clone size follow that table, whereas D and trimming were derived from the DNA. Here the sample spans approximately 80,000 clones, 88% being singletons. These data belong to a study of blood T cell repertoires in COVID-19. Study overall: The origin of the acute and convalescent COVID-19 samples was the United States, Italy and Spain.

Germline V gives CDR1 SGDLS, CDR2 YYNGEE. CDR3 size: 15 residues. J was trimmed by 5 bases and V by 4 bases; bases with no gene match: 9. V gene TRBV9 combines with J gene TRBJ2-1; 7 positions match TRBD2. The sample comprised peripheral blood. The sequence was collected from a human donor in a cohort sampled during active COVID-19. The CDR3 coding sequence is TGTGCCAGCAGCAAGACGCTAGCGGTAAACAATGAGCAGTTCTTC. It specifies CASSKTLAVNNEQFF.